Listed below are T cell receptor beta chains from one sample, sequenced in a study of cytomegalovirus exposure and HLA in healthy donors. Produced via immunoSEQ multiplex PCR; TCRdb's table is partial and in-frame only. The data show around 97,000 clones, around 10% seen once. The sequenced sample was PBMCs. Every receptor here comes from a man between 50 and 59 years old in good health and CMV-seropositive. Both conserved end residues are part of each CDR3. The order of the fields is J gene, D gene, V gene, CDR3 protein. A D gene is named only where the DNA matches it firmly.

TRBJ2-3 | NA | TRBV28 | CASRGGGGGQDTQYF
TRBJ2-5 | TRBD1 | TRBV11-2 | CASSLTGQGETQYF
TRBJ2-3 | TRBD1 | TRBV4-1 | CASSQPGQDTDTQYF
TRBJ2-7 | TRBD2 | TRBV7-9 | CASSQTSREQYF
TRBJ2-5 | TRBD2 | TRBV10-3 | CAISDPLAGETQYF
TRBJ2-1 | TRBD2 | TRBV15 | CATSRGTSGYNEQFF